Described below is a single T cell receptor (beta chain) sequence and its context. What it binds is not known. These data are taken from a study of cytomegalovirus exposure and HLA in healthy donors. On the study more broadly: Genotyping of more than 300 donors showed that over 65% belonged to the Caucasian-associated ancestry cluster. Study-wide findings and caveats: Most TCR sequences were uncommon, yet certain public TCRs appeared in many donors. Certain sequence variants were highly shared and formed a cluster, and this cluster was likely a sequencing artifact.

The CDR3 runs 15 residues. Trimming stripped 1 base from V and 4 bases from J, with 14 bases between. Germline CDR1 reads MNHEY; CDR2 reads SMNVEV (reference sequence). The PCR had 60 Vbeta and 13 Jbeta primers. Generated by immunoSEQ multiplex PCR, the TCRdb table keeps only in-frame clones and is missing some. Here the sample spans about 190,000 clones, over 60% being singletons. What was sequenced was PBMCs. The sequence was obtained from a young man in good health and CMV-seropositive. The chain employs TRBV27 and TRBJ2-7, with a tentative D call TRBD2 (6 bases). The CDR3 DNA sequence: TGTGCCAGCAGTTTATGGCAGGGAGGAAGGTACGAGCAGTACTTC. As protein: CASSLWQGGRYEQYF.